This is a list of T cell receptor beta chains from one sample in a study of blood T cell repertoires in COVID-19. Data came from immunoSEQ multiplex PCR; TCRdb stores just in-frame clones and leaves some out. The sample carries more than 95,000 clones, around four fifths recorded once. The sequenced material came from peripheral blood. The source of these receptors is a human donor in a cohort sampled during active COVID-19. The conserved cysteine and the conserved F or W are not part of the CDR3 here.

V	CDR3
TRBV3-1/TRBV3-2	ASSQDLGQKSYEQY
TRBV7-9	ASSQGRENQPQH
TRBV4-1	ASSQVTAGELF
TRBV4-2	ASSQKADRLNEKLF
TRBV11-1	ASSSRDSGPNSPLH
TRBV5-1	ASSLLGGTYEQY
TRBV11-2	ASSSRQQGGAGELF
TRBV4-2	ASSQAGTSGQETQY
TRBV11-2	ASSSRDSSWDEQF
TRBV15	ATSYGGETQY
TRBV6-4	ASSQEGGTRGFQTEAF
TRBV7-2	ASSEARSRETQY
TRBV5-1	ASSLEGTGTNYGYT
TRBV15	ATSRESAIDMNTEAF
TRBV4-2	ASSQDRASGNNEQF
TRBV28	ASSSDRTYNSPLH
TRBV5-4	ASSSPTDSYEQY
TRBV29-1	SARGSHGYT
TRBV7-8	ASSEGTGSTYEQY
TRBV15	ATSKYGEQF
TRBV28	ASRSPGQASYEQY
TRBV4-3	ASSQDQAVGGDTQY
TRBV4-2	ASSQVGNGELF
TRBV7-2	ASSLQGAQAGGYT
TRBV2	ASTFSAGTSTDTQY
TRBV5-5	ASSLTGDHEQY
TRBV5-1	ASSGWTSGGAGDTGELF
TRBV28	ASSRHTYEQY
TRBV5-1	ASSVRTEAKNIQY
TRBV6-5	ASGGGQAGNTIY
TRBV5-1	ASSGGTSGRAGEQY
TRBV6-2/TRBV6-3	ASSSITGDTIY
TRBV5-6	ASSFMAGGVNEQF
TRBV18	ASSPSWRQGAQPQH
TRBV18	ASSPPSRGAAEAF
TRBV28	ASSPGLAGGDTQY
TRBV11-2	ASSSPGQGAGGYT
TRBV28	ASSLSLASSYNEQF
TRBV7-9	ASSLEFGWDGYT
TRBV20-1	SASSGGLGTEAF
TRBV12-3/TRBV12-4	ASSLSPETQY
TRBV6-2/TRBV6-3	ASSSGGAGDTQY
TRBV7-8	ASSSRQGAGEQY
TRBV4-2	ASSQWGGRLQKLF
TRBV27	ASSWTPTYEQY
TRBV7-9	ASSLRRSGNTGELF
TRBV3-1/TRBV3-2	ASSHVPGTSGRGNEQF
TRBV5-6	ASSLGYRSREAF
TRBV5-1	ASSFEGQPNTEAF
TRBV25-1	ASSGTGGNQPQH
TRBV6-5	ASSYGYRGNTEAF
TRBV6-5	ASSFQGASNQPQH
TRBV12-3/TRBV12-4	ASSSGWNTEAF
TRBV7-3	ASSSEHTGELF